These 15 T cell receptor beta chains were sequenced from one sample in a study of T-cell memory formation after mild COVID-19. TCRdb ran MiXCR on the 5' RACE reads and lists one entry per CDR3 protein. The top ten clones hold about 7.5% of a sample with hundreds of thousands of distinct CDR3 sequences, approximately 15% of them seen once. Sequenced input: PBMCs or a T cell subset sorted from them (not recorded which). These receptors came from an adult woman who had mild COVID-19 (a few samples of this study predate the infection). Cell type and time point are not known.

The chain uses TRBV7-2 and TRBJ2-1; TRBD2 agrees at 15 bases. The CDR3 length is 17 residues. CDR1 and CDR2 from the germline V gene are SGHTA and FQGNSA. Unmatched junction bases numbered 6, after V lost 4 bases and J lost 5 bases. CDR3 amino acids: CASSSRTSGRANNEQFF. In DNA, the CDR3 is TGTGCCAGCAGCTCACGGACTAGCGGGAGGGCTAACAATGAGCAGTTCTTC.

The CDR3 is CASSIQGQGAEAFF. Written as DNA, the CDR3 is TGTGCCAGCAGCATCCAGGGACAGGGGGCAGAAGCTTTCTTT. The genes are TRBV7-9 and TRBJ1-1, with 12 bases aligning to TRBD1. Per germline, CDR1 SEHNR and CDR2 FQNEAQ (reference sequence). The CDR3 runs 14 residues. J was trimmed by 8 bases and V by 5 bases; bases with no gene match: 6. Using reference TRBV7-9 and TRBJ1-1 for the parts outside the CDR3, the full variable domain is DTGVSQNPRHKITKRGQNVTFRCDPISEHNRLYWYRQTLGQGPEFLTYFQNEAQLEKSRLLSDRFSAERPKGSFSTLEIQRTEQGDSAMYLCASSIQGQGAEAFFGQGTRLTVV.

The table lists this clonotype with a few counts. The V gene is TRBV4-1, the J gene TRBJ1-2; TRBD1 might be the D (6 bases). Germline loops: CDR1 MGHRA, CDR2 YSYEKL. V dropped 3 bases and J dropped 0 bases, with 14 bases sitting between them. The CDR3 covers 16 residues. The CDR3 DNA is TGCGCCAGCAGCCACCCCCAACAGGGAGCTAACTATGGCTACACCTTC. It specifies CASSHPQQGANYGYTF.

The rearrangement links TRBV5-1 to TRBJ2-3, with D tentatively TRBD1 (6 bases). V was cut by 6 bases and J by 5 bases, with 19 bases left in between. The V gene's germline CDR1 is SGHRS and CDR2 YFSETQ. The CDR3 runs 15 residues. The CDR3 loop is CASNALAGAEDTQYF. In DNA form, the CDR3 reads TGCGCCAGCAACGCACTGGCAGGGGCGGAAGATACGCAGTATTTT.

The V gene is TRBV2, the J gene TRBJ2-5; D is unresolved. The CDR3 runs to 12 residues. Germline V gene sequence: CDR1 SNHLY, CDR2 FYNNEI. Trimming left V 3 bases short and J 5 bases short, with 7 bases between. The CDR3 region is CASSDQGETQYF. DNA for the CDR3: TGTGCCAGCAGTGACCAAGGGGAGACCCAGTACTTC.

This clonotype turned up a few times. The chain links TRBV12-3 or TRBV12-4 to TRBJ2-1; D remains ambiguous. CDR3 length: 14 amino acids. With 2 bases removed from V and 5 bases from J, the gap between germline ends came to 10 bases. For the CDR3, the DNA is TGTGCCAGCAGTTTACAAGACTCTGACAATGAGCAGTTCTTC. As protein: CASSLQDSDNEQFF.

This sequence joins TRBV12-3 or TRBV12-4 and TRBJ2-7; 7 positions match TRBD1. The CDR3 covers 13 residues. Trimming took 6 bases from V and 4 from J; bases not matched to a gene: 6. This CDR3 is CASSPEGAYEQYF. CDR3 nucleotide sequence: TGTGCCAGCAGCCCTGAGGGGGCTTACGAGCAGTACTTC.

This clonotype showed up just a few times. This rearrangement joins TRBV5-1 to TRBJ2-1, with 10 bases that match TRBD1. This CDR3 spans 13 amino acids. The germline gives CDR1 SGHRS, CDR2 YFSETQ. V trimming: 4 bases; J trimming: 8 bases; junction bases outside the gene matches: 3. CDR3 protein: CASSLTGGDEQFF. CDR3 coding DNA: TGCGCCAGCAGCCTGACAGGGGGCGATGAGCAGTTCTTC.

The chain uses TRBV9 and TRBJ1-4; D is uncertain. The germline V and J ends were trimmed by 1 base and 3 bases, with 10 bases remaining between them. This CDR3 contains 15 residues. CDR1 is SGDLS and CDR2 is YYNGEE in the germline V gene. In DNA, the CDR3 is TGTGCCAGCAGCGTAAGCTGGATTCCTAATGAAAAACTGTTTTTT. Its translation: CASSVSWIPNEKLFF.

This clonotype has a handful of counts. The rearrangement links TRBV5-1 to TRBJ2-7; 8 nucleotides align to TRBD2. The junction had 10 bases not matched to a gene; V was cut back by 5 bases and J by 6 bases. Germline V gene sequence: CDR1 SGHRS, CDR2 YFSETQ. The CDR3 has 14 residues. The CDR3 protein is CASRREGAGGEQYF. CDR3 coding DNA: TGCGCCAGCAGACGGGAGGGTGCAGGTGGCGAGCAGTACTTC. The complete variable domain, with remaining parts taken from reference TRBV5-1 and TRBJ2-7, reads KAGVTQTPRYLIKTRGQQVTLSCSPISGHRSVSWYQQTPGQGLQFLFEYFSETQRNKGNFPGRFSGRQFSNSRSEMNVSTLELGDSALYLCASRREGAGGEQYFGPGTRLTVT.

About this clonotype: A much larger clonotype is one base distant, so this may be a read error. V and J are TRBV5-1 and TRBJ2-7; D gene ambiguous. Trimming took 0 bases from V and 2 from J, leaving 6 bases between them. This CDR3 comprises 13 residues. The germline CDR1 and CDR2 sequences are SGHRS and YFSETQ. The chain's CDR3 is CASSLDVAYEQYF. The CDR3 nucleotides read TGCGCCAGCAGCTTGGACGTGGCCTACGAGCAGTACTTC.

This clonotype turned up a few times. CDR3 coding DNA: TGTGCCAGCAGTGTTCCCGCGGGGGGCGGAACAGATACGCAGTATTTT. As protein: CASSVPAGGGTDTQYF. The chain links TRBV6-1 to TRBJ2-3; 8 nucleotides align to TRBD2. V trimming: 4 bases; J trimming: 3 bases; junction bases outside the gene matches: 9. Germline V gives CDR1 MNHNS, CDR2 SASEGT. The CDR3 is 16 amino acids.

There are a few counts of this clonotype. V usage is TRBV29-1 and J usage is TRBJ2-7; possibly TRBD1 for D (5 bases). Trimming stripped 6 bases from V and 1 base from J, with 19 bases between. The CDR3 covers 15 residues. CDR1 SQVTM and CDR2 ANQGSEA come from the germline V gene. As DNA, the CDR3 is TGCAGCGTCGCGAGTTTAAGGAACAGGTCCTACGAGCAGTACTTC. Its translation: CSVASLRNRSYEQYF.

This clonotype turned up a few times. The CDR3 bases are TGTGCCAGTAGTATAACTACGACCTCCTACGAGCAGTACTTC. This gives the protein CASSITTTSYEQYF. V and J are TRBV19 and TRBJ2-7, with D unresolved. CDR3 length: 14 residues. Germline V gene lookup returns CDR1 LNHDA and CDR2 SQIVND (reference sequence). Trimming took off 2 bases at V and 0 bases at J, with 8 bases between the two ends.

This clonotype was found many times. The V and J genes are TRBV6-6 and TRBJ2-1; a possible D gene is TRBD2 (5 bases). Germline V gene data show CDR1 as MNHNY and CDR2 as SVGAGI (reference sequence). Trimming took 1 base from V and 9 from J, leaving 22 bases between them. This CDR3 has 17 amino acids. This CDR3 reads CASSYLNSDTFTSEQFF. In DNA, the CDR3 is TGTGCCAGCAGTTACTTAAATAGCGACACTTTTACCAGTGAGCAGTTCTTC.